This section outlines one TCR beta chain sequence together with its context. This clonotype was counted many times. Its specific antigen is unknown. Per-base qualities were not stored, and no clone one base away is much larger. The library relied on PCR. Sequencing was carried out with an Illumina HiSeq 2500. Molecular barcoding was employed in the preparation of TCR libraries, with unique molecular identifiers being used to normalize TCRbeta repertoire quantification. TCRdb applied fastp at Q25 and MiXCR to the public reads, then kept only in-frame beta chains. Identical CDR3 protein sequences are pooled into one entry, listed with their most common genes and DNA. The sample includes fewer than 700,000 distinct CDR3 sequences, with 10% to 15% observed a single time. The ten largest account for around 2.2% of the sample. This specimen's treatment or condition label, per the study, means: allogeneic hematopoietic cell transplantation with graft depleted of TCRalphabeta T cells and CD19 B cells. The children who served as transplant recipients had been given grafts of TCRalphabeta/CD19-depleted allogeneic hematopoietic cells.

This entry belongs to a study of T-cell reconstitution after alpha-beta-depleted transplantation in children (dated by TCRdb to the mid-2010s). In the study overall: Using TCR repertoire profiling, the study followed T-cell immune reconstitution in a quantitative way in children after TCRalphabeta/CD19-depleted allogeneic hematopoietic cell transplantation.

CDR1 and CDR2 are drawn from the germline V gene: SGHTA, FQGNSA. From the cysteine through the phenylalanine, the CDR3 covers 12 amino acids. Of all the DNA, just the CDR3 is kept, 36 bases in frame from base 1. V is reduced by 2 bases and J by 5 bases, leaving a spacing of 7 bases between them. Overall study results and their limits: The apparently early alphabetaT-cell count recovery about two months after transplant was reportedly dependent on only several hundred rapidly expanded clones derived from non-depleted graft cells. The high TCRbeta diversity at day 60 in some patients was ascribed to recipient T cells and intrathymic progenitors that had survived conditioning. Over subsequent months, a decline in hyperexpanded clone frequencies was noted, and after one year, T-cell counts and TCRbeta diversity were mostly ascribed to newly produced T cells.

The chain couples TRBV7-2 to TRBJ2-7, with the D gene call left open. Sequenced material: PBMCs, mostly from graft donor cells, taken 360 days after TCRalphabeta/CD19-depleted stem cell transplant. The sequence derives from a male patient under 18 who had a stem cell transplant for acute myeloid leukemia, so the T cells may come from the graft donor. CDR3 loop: CASSLRVDEQYF. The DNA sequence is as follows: TGTGCCAGCAGCTTACGGGTTGACGAGCAGTACTTC. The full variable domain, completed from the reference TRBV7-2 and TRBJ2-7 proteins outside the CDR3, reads GAGVSQSPSNKVTEKGKDVELRCDPISGHTALYWYRQSLGQGLEFLIYFQGNSAPDKSGLPSDRFSAERTGGSVSTLTIQRTQQEDSAVYLCASSLRVDEQYFGPGTRLTVT.